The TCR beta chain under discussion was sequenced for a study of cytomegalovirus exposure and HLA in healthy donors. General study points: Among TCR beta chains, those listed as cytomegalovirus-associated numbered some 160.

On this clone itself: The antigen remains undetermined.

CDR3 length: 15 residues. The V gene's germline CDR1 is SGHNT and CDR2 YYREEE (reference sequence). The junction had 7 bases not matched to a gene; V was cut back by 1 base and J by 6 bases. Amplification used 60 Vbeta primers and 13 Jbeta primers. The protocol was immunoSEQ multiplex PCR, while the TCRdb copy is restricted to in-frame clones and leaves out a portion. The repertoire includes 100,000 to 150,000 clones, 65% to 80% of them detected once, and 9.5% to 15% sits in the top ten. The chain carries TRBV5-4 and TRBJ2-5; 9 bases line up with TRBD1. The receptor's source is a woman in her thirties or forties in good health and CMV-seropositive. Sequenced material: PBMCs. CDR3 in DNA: TGTGCCAGCAGCTTGATTACAGGGGGCGCGAAGACCCAGTACTTC. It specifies CASSLITGGAKTQYF. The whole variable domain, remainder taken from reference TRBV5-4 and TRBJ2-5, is ETGVTQSPTHLIKTRGQQVTLRCSSQSGHNTVSWYQQALGQGPQFIFQYYREEENGRGNFPPRFSGLQFPNYSSELNVNALELDDSALYLCASSLITGGAKTQYFGPGTRLLVL.